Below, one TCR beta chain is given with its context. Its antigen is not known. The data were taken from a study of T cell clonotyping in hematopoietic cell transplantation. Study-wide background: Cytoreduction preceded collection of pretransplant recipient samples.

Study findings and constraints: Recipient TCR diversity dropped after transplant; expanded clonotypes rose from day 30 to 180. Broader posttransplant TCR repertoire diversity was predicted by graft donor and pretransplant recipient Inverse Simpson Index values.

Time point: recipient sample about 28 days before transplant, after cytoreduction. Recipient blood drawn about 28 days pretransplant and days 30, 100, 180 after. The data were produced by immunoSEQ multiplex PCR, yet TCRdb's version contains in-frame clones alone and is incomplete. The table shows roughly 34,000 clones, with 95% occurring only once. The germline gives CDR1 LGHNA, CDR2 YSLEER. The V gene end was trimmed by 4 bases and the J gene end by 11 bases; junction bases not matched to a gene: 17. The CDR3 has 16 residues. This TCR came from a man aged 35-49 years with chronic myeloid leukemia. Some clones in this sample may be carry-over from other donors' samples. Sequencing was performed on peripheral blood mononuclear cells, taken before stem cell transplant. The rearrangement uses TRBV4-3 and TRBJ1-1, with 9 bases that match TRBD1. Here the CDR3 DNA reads TGCGCCAGCAGCCCCCAGGACAGGGGCACCCTCCGAGGGGCTTTCTTT. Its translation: CASSPQDRGTLRGAFF.